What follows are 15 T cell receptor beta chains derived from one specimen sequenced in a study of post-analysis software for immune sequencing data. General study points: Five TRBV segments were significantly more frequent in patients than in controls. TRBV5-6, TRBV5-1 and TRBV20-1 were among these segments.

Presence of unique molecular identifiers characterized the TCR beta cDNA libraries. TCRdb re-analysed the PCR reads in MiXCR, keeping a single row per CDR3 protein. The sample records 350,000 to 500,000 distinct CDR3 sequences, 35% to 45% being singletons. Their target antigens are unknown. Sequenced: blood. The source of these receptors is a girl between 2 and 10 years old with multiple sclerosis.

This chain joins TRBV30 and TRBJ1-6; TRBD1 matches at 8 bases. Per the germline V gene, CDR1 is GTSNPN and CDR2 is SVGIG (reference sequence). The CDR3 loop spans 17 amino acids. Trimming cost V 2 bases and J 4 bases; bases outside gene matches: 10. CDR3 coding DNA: TGTGCCTGGAGTCCCGGGACAGGTGTTGAATATAATTCACCCCTCCACTTT. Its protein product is CAWSPGTGVEYNSPLHF.

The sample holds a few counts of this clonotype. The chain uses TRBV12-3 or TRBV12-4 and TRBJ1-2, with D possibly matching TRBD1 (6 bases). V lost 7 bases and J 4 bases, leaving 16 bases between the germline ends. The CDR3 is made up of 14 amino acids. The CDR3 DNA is TGTGCCAGCACGAAAGAGACAGGCTCCTATGGCTACACCTTC. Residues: CASTKETGSYGYTF.

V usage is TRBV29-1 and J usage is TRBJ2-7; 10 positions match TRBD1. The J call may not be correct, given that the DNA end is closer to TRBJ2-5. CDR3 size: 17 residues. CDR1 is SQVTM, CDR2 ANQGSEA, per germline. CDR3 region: CSAEPTRTGGGSETQYF. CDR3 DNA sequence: TGCAGCGCCGAACCCACCCGGACAGGGGGAGGGTCAGAGACCCAGTACTTC.

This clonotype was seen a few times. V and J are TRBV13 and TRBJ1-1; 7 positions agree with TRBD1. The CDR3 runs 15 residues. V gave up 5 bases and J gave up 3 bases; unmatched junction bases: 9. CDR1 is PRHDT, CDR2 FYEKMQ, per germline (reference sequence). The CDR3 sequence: CASSGAGGADTEAFF. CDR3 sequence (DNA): TGTGCCAGCAGCGGGGCAGGGGGGGCGGACACTGAAGCTTTCTTT.

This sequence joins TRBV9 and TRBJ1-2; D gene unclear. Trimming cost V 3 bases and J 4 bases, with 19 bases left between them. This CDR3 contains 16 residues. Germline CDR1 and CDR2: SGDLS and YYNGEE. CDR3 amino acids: CASSGGKGLVAYGYTF. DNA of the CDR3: TGTGCCAGCAGCGGAGGTAAAGGACTTGTGGCCTATGGCTACACCTTC.

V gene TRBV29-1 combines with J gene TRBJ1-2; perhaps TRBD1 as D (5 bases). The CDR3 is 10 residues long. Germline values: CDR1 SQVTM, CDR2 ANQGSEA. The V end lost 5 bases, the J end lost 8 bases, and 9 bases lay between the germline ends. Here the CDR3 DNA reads TGCAGCGTTCTGGACAACGGCTACACCTTC. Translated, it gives CSVLDNGYTF.

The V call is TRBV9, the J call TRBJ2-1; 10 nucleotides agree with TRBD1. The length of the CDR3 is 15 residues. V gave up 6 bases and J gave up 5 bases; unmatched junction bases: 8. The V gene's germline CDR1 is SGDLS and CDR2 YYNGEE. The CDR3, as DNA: TGTGCCAGCAACCCACGTGGACAGGGGGACAATGAGCAGTTCTTC. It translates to CASNPRGQGDNEQFF.

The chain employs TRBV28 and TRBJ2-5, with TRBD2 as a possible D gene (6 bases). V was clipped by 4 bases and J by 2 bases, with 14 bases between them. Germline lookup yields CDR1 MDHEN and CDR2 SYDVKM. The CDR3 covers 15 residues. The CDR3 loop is CASSSAGRSQETQYF. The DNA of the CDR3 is TGTGCCAGCAGTTCCGCGGGACGCTCGCAAGAGACCCAGTACTTC.

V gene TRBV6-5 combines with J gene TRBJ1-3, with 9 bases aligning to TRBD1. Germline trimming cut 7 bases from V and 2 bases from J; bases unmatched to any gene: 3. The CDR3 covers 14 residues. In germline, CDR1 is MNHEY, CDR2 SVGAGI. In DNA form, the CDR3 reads TGTGCCAGCACCGGGGACAGGGCTGGAAACACCATATATTTT. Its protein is CASTGDRAGNTIYF.

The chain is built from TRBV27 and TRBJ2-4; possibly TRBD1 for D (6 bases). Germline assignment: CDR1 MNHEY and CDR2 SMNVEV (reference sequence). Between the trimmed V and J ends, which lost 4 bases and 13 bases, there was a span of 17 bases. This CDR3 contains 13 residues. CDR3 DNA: TGTGCCAGCAGTTACCAGACAGGATGGGAGCAGTACTTC. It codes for CASSYQTGWEQYF.

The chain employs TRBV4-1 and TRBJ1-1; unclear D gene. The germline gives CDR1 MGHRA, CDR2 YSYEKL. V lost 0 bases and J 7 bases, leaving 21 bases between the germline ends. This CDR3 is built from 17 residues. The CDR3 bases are TGCGCCAGCAGCCAAGAAAGGAGGCTTAGCCTTTTGGTTGAAGCTTTCTTT. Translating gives CASSQERRLSLLVEAFF.

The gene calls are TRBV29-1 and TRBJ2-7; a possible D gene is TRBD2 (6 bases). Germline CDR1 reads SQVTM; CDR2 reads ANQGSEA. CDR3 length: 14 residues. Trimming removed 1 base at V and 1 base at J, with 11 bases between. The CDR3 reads CSVEVQGGSYEQYF. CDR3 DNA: TGCAGCGTTGAAGTCCAGGGAGGATCCTACGAGCAGTACTTC.

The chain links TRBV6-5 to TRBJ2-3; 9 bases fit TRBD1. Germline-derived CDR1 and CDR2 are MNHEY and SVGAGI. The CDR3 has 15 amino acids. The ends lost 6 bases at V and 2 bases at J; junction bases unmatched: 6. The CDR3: CASSKDRGHTDTQYF. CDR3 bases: TGTGCCAGCAGCAAGGACAGGGGACACACAGATACGCAGTATTTT.

CDR3 nucleotides: TGTGCCAGCAGTAAAGGACAGGGAACAAGGTACGAGCAGTACTTC. This sequence encodes CASSKGQGTRYEQYF. This chain connects TRBV6-1 to TRBJ2-4, with 8 bases fitting TRBD1. The end of the DNA fits TRBJ2-7 better, so the J call may be wrong. Germline values: CDR1 MNHNS, CDR2 SASEGT. The CDR3 consists of 15 residues.

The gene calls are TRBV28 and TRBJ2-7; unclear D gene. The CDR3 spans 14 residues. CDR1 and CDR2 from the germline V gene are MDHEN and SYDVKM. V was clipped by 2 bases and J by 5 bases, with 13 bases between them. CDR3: CASSLQHSLNEQYF. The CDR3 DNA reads TGTGCCAGCAGTTTACAACATAGTCTGAACGAGCAGTACTTC.